The 7 T cell receptor beta chains given below trace back to one sample, sequenced in a study of blood T cell repertoires in COVID-19. Profiling relied on immunoSEQ multiplex PCR, and the TCRdb table lists in-frame clones only, not all of them. This sample has over 150,000 clones, with roughly 80% found just once. Sequencing was carried out using peripheral blood. Receptors originate from a man between 65 and 80 years old with acute or convalescent COVID-19.

The V gene is TRBV18, the J gene TRBJ1-4; a weak D match, TRBD1 (5 bases). Germline-derived CDR1 and CDR2 are KGHSH and LQKENI. The CDR3 covers 15 residues. Trimming shortened V by 3 bases and J by 8 bases, and 16 bases separated the two germline ends. CDR3 in amino acids: CASSPRSGGDEKLFF. CDR3 bases: TGTGCCAGCTCACCCCGCTCTGGGGGGGACGAAAAACTGTTTTTT.

As for this clone: At one end, the junction sequence differs from germline, possibly due to a read error. The rearrangement joins TRBV28 to TRBJ1-1; D is perhaps TRBD1 (6 bases). Per the germline V gene, CDR1 is MDHEN and CDR2 is SYDVKM. This CDR3 contains 14 residues. This chain's CDR3 is CASSPSTGNSEAFF. The CDR3 DNA is TGTGCCAGCAGTCCAAGTACAGGGAACTCTGAAGCTTTCTTT.

The chain carries TRBV6-4 and TRBJ1-2, with D possibly TRBD1 on 6 matching bases. CDR3 size: 14 residues. Deletions cut 4 bases from V and 4 bases from J, with 13 bases between. Looked up from germline, CDR1 is MRHNA and CDR2 is SNTAGT. CDR3 in DNA: TGTGCCAGCAGTGCCACAGGGATGGGCTATGGCTACACCTTC. Its translation: CASSATGMGYGYTF.

The V and J genes are TRBV6-5 and TRBJ1-2; D gene unclear. CDR1 is MNHEY, CDR2 SVGAGI, per germline. The CDR3 runs 13 residues. V dropped 7 bases and J dropped 2 bases, with 11 bases sitting between them. The CDR3: CASNPLRNYGYTF. The CDR3 DNA reads as TGTGCCAGCAATCCATTGAGAAACTATGGCTACACCTTC.

The gene calls are TRBV6-5 and TRBJ2-1; D is possibly TRBD2 (6 bases). The V gene's germline CDR1 is MNHEY and CDR2 SVGAGI. The germline V and J ends were trimmed by 6 bases and 1 base, with 13 bases remaining between them. This CDR3 comprises 15 residues. The CDR3 is CASSGGIRSYNEQFF. The CDR3 DNA follows: TGTGCCAGCAGCGGCGGGATTAGGTCCTACAATGAGCAGTTCTTC.

This clone showed up just once. Here the CDR3 reads CASSPRLAGEETQYF. For the CDR3, the DNA is TGTGCCAGCAGCCCAAGACTAGCGGGGGAAGAGACCCAGTACTTC. J is TRBJ2-5 and V is TRBV7-9; the match to TRBD2 covers 12 bases. Germline CDR1 is SEHNR and CDR2 is FQNEAQ (reference sequence). The CDR3 has 15 amino acids. V shed 5 bases, J shed 3 bases, and the junction held 4 bases outside the gene matches.

The rearrangement uses TRBV28 and TRBJ1-1, with D unresolved. Trimming removed 6 bases at V and 0 bases at J, with 8 bases between. This CDR3 comprises 13 residues. Germline lookup yields CDR1 MDHEN and CDR2 SYDVKM. The CDR3 nucleotides read TGTGCCAGCAGATCGAGCCTGAACACTGAAGCTTTCTTT. It encodes CASRSSLNTEAFF.